These T cell receptor beta chains were read from a single sample in a study of shared clonotypes between healthy human individuals. Only in-frame clones appear in the TCRdb table, and some are missing; sequencing was by immunoSEQ multiplex PCR. The data hold hundreds of thousands of clones, with 90% to 96% observed a single time. The sample comprised naive CD4+ T cells sorted from blood. The receptor source for this set is a woman aged 25 to 45 in good health. Both conserved end residues are part of each CDR3. A D gene is named only where the DNA matches it firmly. Size is omitted from some rows. Given values are once, few, many or a class for expanded clones.

TRBD1 TRBJ2-7 - TRBV9 TGTGCCAGCAGCGTAGCCGGGACAGGATCCTACGAGCAGTACTTC CASSVAGTGSYEQYF
TRBD1 TRBJ1-5 - TRBV19 TGTGCCAGTAGTAAGGACAGGGGACAGAATCAGCCCCAGCATTTT CASSKDRGQNQPQHF
- TRBJ2-3 - TRBV28 TGTGCCAGCAGCGGGGGCACAGATACGCAGTATTTT CASSGGTDTQYF
- TRBJ2-7 - TRBV28 TGTGCCAGCAGTCGACACGGCCCATACGAGCAGTACTTC CASSRHGPYEQYF
- TRBJ1-4 - TRBV19 TGTGCCAGTAGTATAGCAGGAAGTAATGAAAAACTGTTTTTT CASSIAGSNEKLFF
- TRBJ2-1 - TRBV7-2 TGTGCCAGCAGCTTAGACTCGAGCTCCTACAATGAGCAGTTCTTC CASSLDSSSYNEQFF
- TRBJ2-7 - TRBV29-1 TGCAGCGTAGCCCTAGGGGGGAGGAACCCCTACGAGCAGTACTTC CSVALGGRNPYEQYF
TRBD2 TRBJ2-7 few TRBV7-2 TGTGCCAGCAGCTTCCGACTAGCGATCTACGAGCAGTACTTC CASSFRLAIYEQYF
- TRBJ2-7 - TRBV28 TGTGCCAGCAGCCGGCCCCCGGGGACATCGTTAGGGGAGCAGTACTTC CASSRPPGTSLGEQYF
- TRBJ2-2 - TRBV10-2 TGCGCCAGCAGTGGCTTAGGGTCTGCCGGGGAGCTGTTTTTT CASSGLGSAGELFF
- TRBJ2-2 - TRBV18 TGTGCCAGCTCACCGGGGATCAACACCGGGGAGCTGTTTTTT CASSPGINTGELFF
- TRBJ2-5 - TRBV6-6 TGTGCCAGCAGTTTCTCGCAAGAGACCCAGTACTTC CASSFSQETQYF
- TRBJ1-6 - TRBV28 TGTGCCAGCAGGCACAGTACTTCACCCCTCCACTTT CASRHSTSPLHF
- TRBJ1-1 - TRBV27 TGTGCCAGCAGTTTATCGGGTGGGGGCTGGAACACTGAAGCTTTCTTT CASSLSGGGWNTEAFF
- TRBJ1-1 once TRBV5-1 TGCGCCAGCAGCAGGAGCCCCGACGCTGAAGCTTTCTTT CASSRSPDAEAFF
- TRBJ2-1 once TRBV7-8 TGTGCCAGCAGCCTCCTCGGAGAAATGGAGCAGTTCTTC CASSLLGEMEQFF
- TRBJ2-6 - TRBV10-3 TGTGCCATGGGGGACGGGGAGTCTGGGGCCAACGTCCTGACTTTC CAMGDGESGANVLTF
TRBD2 TRBJ2-5 - TRBV7-3 TGTGCCAGCAGCTTAGCGGGAGGGGGGCAAGAGACCCAGTACTTC CASSLAGGGQETQYF
TRBD1 TRBJ2-3 - TRBV19 TGTGCCAGTTCGACAGGGGGCACAGATACGCAGTATTTT CASSTGGTDTQYF
- TRBJ2-2 - TRBV10-3 TGTGCCATCAGCAAGAAGGTGGCTAGCAGCACCGGGGAGCTGTTTTTT CAISKKVASSTGELFF
TRBD2 TRBJ2-7 - TRBV18 TGTGCCAGCTCACCACAGGGAGGGCGAGGGTCCTACGAGCAGTACTTC CASSPQGGRGSYEQYF
- TRBJ2-1 - TRBV7-9 TGTGCCAGCAGCTTAGTTGTCAGCAATGAGCAGTTCTTC CASSLVVSNEQFF
- TRBJ2-1 - TRBV7-9 TGTGCCAGCAGCCCGAGCGGCTATGAGCAGTTCTTC CASSPSGYEQFF
- TRBJ2-7 - TRBV5-1 TGCGCCAGCAGCACGCTCAGGGGCGACGAGCAGTACTTC CASSTLRGDEQYF
TRBD1 TRBJ1-2 - TRBV6-6 TGTGCCAGCAGAGACCGGGACAGGGACAAGGGCTACACCTTC CASRDRDRDKGYTF
- TRBJ2-4 - TRBV18 TGTGCCAGCTCACGATCCCAGGGTTTTGAAAACATTCAGTACTTC CASSRSQGFENIQYF
- TRBJ1-2 - TRBV23-1 TGCGCCAGCAGTCAATCGCGGCAGGGATCTGGCTACACCTTC CASSQSRQGSGYTF
- TRBJ1-2 - TRBV19 TGTGCCAGTACCGACCTCAGGGTTTTCTGGAGAGGCTACACCTTC CASTDLRVFWRGYTF
TRBD2 TRBJ2-7 - TRBV2 TGTGCCAGCAGCCCGACTAGCGGTAGCTCCTACGAGCAGTACTTC CASSPTSGSSYEQYF
TRBD2 TRBJ2-5 - TRBV6-5 TGTGCCAGCAGCCACGGGGGGGGGCCCCAAGAGACCCAGTACTTC CASSHGGGPQETQYF
- TRBJ1-3 - TRBV20-1 TGCAGCGGGGGGAGTAGGAACACCATATATTTT CSGGSRNTIYF
- TRBJ2-7 - TRBV11-2 TGTGCCAGCAGCCCCCCGGACGGATTACCTTCCTACGAGCAGTACTTC CASSPPDGLPSYEQYF
- TRBJ1-5 once TRBV6-6 TGTGCCAGCAGTTCCCTACAGGGTCCCCGGGCCCAGCATTTT CASSSLQGPRAQHF
TRBD2 TRBJ2-7 - TRBV28 TGTGCCAGCAGACCCAGTTTAGCGGGGACCTACGAGCAGTACTTC CASRPSLAGTYEQYF
- TRBJ2-5 - TRBV21-1 TGTGCCAGCACCCCCCGTCTAACGGTGGGGGAGACCCAGTACTTC CASTPRLTVGETQYF
- TRBJ2-2 - TRBV11-3 TGTGCCAGCAGCTACACCGGGGAGCTGTTTTTT CASSYTGELFF
- TRBJ2-5 - TRBV5-6 TGTGCCAGCAGCTTGTCTGGGCCCGAGACCCAGTACTTC CASSLSGPETQYF